This T cell receptor beta chain was identified in a study of blood T cell repertoires in COVID-19. At the level of the study: The study drew acute and convalescent COVID-19 samples from the United States, Italy and Spain.

The ends lost 4 bases at V and 1 base at J; junction bases unmatched: 8. This CDR3 comprises 16 residues. The germline CDR1 and CDR2 sequences are ENHRY and SYGVKD. This clone appeared once. Patients at the Seattle site were enrolled during active infection and followed longitudinally. As processed by the authors: Amplification with reference gene primers provided the estimates of nucleated cell counts. Sequencing used immunoSEQ multiplex PCR; TCRdb keeps in-frame clones, though not all of them. V and J calls and clone size are given by that table; D and trimming were obtained from the DNA. The sample comprises over 250,000 clones, 70% to 85% of which are singletons, and more than 1.1% rests with the top ten.

The sample comprised peripheral blood. The rearrangement links TRBV10-3 to TRBJ1-2; the match to TRBD1 covers 8 bases. This TCR came from a human donor with COVID-19, enrolled during active disease. The donor label of this sample is uncertain. The CDR3 here is CAISGGTGEINYGYTF. Written as DNA, the CDR3 is TGTGCCATCAGTGGCGGGACAGGCGAAATTAACTATGGCTACACCTTC.